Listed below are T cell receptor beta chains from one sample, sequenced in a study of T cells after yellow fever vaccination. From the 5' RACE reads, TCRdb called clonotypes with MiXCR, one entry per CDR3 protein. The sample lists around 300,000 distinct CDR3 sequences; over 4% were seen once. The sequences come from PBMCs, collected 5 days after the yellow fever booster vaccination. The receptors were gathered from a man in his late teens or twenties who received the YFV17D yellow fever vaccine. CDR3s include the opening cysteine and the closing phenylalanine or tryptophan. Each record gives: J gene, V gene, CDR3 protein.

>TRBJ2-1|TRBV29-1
CSVQGHEQFF
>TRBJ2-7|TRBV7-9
CASSWFDRDGEQYF
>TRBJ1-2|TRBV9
CASSAPGQGGYGYTF
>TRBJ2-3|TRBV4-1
CASSHVVMETSGGPWDTQYF
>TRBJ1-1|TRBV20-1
CSGPGATEAFF
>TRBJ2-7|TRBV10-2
CASSDKVSYEQYF
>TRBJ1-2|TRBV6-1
CASRTGVANYGYTF
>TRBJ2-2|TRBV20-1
CSASGTHTGELFF
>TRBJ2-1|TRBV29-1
CSVPNPPGTRIEQFF
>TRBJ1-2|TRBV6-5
CASSYEGQGARGYTF
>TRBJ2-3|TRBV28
CASSFPSGGATDTQYF
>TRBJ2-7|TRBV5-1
CASSLTGGVSAEQYF
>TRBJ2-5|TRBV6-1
CASSELAGGQETQYF
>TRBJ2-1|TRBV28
CASSLPGLAGGPSYNEQFF
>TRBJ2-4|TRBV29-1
CSAAGGTPKNIQYF
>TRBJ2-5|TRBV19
CASSIVSTGGLLETQYF
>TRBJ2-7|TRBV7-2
CASSLWGGPYEQYF
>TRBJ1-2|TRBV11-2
CASRTLTGRTNYGYTF
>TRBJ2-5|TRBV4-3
CASSQELAGQETQYF
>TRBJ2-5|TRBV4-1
CASSQAPASGQETQYF
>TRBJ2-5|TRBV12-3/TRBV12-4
CASSLSPGGTGQETQYF
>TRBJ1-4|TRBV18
CASSPRGNEKLFF